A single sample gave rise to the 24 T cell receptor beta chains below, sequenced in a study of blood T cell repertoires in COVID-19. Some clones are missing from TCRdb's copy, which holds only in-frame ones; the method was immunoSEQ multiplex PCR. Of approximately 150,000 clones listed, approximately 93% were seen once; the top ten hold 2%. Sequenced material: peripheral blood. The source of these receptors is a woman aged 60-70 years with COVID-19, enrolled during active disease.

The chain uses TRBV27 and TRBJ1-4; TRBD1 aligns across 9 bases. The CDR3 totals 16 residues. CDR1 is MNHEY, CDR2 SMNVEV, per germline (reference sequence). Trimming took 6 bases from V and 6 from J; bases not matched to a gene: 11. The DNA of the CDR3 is TGTGCCAGCAGGAAACAGGGGGCGCGGGCGGATGAAAAACTGTTTTTT. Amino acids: CASRKQGARADEKLFF.

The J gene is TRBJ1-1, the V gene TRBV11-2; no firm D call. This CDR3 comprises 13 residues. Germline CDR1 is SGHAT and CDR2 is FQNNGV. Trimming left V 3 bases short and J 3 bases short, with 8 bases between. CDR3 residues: CASSFGKDTEAFF. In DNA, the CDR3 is TGTGCCAGCAGCTTCGGGAAGGACACTGAAGCTTTCTTT.

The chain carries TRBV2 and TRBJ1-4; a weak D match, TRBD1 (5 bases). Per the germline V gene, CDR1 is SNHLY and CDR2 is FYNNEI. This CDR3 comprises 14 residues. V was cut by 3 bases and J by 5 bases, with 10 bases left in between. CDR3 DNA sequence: TGTGCCAGCAGTGAGGGGCCCATAAATGAAAAACTGTTTTTT. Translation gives CASSEGPINEKLFF.

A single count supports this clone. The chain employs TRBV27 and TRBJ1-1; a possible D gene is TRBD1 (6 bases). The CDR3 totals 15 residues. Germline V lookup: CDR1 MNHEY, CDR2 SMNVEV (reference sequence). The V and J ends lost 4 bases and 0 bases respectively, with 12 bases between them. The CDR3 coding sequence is TGTGCCAGCAGTTACTCGGGGGGCCTGAACACTGAAGCTTTCTTT. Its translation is CASSYSGGLNTEAFF.

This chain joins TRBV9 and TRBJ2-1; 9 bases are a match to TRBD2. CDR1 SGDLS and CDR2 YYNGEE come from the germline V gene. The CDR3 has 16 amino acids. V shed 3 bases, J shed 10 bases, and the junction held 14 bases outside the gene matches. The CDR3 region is CASSGRLADAVEEQFF. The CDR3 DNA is TGTGCCAGCAGCGGAAGACTAGCGGATGCCGTAGAAGAGCAGTTCTTC.

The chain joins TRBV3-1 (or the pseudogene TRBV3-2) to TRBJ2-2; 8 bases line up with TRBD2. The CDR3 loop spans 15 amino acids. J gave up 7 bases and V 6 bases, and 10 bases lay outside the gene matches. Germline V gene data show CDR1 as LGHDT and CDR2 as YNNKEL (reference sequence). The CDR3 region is CASRPGLASGGELFF. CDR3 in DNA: TGTGCCAGCAGACCCGGACTAGCTAGTGGCGGGGAGCTGTTTTTT.

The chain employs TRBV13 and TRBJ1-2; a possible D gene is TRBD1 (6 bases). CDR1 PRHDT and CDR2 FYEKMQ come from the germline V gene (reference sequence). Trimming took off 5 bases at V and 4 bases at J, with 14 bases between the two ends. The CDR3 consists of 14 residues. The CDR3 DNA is TGTGCCAGCAGCCCCTCCCGACAGGTCTATGGCTACACCTTC. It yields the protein CASSPSRQVYGYTF.

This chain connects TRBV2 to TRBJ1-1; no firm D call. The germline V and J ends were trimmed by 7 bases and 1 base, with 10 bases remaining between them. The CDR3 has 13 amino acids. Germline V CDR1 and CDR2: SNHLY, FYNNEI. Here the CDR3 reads CASTTTGNTEAFF. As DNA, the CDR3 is TGTGCCAGCACTACGACGGGGAACACTGAAGCTTTCTTT.

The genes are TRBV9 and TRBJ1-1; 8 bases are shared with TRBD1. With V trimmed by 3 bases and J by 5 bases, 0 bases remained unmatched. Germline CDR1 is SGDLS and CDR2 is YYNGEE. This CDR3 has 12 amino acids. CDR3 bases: TGTGCCAGCAGCGGACAGGGGACTGAAGCTTTCTTT. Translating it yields CASSGQGTEAFF.

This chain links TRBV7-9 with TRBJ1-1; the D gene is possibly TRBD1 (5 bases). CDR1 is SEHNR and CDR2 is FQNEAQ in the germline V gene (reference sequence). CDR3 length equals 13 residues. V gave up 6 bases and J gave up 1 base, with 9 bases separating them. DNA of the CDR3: TGTGCCAGCAGGGGGCAGCAGAACACTGAAGCTTTCTTT. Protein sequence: CASRGQQNTEAFF.

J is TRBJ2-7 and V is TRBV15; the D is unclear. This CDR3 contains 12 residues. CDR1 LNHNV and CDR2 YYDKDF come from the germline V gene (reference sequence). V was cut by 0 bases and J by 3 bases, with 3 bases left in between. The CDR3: CATSRDHYEQYF. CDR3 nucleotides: TGTGCCACCAGCAGAGACCACTACGAGCAGTACTTC.

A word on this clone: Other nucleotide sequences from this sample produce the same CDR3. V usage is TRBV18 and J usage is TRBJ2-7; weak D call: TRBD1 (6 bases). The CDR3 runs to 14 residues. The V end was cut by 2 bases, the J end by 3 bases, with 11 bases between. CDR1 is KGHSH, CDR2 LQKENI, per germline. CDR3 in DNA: TGTGCCAGCTCACCAAGAACAGGGAACTACGAGCAGTACTTC. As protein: CASSPRTGNYEQYF. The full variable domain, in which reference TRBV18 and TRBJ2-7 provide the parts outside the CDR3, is NAGVMQNPRHLVRRRGQEARLRCSPMKGHSHVYWYRQLPEEGLKFMVYLQKENIIDESGMPKERFSAEFPKEGPSILRIQQVVRGDSAAYFCASSPRTGNYEQYFGPGTRLTVT.

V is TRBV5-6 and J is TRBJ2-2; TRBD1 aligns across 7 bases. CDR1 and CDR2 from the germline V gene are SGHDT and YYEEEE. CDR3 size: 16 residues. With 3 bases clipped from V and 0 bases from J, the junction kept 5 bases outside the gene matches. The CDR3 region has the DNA TGTGCCAGCAGCTACCCACAGGGGACGAACACCGGGGAGCTGTTTTTT. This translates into CASSYPQGTNTGELFF.

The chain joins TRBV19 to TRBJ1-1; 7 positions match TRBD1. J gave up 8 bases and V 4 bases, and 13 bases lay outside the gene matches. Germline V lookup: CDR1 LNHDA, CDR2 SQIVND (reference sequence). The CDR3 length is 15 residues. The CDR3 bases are TGTGCCAGTAGTAGCCCCAACATCGGGACAGTGGAAGCTTTCTTT. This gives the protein CASSSPNIGTVEAFF.

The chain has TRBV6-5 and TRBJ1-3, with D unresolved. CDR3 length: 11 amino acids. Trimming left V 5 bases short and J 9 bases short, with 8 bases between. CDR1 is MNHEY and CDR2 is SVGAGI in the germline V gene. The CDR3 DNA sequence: TGTGCCAGCAGTCCCGGTAGCACCATATATTTT. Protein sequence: CASSPGSTIYF.

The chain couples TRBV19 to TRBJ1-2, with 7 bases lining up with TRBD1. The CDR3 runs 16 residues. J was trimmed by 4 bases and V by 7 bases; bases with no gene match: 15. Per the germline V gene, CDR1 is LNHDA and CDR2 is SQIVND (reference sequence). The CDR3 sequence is CASNGLGQPEGYGYTF. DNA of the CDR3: TGTGCCAGTAATGGCCTGGGACAGCCCGAGGGCTATGGCTACACCTTC.

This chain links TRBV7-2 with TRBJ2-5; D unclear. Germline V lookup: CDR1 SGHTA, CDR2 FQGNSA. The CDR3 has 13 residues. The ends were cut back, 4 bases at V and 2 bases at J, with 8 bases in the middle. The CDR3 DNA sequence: TGTGCCAGCAGCTCCCTAACGCAAGAGACCCAGTACTTC. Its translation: CASSSLTQETQYF.

The CDR3 DNA sequence: TGTGCCAGCGGGCGACAGGTCCACGAGCAGTACTTC. Its translation: CASGRQVHEQYF. The V call is TRBV6-5, the J call TRBJ2-7, with D possibly being TRBD1 (6 bases). The CDR3 contains 12 residues. Germline V gene sequence: CDR1 MNHEY, CDR2 SVGAGI. Trimming shortened V by 8 bases and J by 5 bases, and 13 bases separated the two germline ends.

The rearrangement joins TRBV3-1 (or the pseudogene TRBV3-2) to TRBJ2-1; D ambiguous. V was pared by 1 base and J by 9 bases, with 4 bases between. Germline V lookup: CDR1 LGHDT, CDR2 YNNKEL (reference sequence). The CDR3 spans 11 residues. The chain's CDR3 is CASSQAGEQFF. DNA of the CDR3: TGTGCCAGCAGCCAAGCCGGTGAGCAGTTCTTC.

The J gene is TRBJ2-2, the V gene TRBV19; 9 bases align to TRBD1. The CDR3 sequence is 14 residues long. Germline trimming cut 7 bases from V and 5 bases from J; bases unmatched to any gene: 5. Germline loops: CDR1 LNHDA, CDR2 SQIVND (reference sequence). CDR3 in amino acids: CASTGTGQTGELFF. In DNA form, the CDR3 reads TGTGCCAGTACCGGGACAGGGCAGACCGGGGAGCTGTTTTTT. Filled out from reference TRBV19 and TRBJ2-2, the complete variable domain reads DGGITQSPKYLFRKEGQNVTLSCEQNLNHDAMYWYRQDPGQGLRLIYYSQIVNDFQKGDIAEGYSVSREKKESFPLTVTSAQKNPTAFYLCASTGTGQTGELFFGEGSRLTVL.

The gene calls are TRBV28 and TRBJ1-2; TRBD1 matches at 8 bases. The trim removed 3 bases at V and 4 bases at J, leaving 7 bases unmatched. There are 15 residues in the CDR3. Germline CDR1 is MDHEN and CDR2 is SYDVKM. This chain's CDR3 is CASSLAQGAGYGYTF. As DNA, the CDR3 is TGTGCCAGCAGTTTGGCCCAGGGGGCTGGCTATGGCTACACCTTC.

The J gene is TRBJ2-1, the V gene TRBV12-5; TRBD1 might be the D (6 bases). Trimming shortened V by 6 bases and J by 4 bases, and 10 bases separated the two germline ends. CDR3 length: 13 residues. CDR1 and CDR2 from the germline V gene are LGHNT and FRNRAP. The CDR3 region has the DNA TGTGCTAGTGGACCAACAGGGTACAATGAGCAGTTCTTC. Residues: CASGPTGYNEQFF.

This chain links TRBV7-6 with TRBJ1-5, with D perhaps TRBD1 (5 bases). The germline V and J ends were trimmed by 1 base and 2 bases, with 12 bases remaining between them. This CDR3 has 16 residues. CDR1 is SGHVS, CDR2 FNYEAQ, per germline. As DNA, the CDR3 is TGTGCCAGCAGCTTAGGACTCCAGGGTGGCAATCAGCCCCAGCATTTT. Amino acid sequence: CASSLGLQGGNQPQHF. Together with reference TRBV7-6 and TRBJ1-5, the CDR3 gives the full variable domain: GAGVSQSPRYKVTKRGQDVALRCDPISGHVSLYWYRQALGQGPEFLTYFNYEAQQDKSGLPNDRFSAERPEGSISTLTIQRTEQRDSAMYRCASSLGLQGGNQPQHFGDGTRLSIL.

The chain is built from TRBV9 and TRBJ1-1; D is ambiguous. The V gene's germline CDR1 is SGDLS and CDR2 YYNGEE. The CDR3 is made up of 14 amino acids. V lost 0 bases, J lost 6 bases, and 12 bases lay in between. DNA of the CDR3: TGTGCCAGCAGCGTAGATCCTCAGGCCGCTGAAGCTTTCTTT. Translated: CASSVDPQAAEAFF.